This TCR beta chain was captured in a study of persistence of HIV-infected CD4 T cells (TCRdb year 2020). For the study in its entirety: The median time the participants had spent on suppressive ART was more than 7 years. For the TCR cluster analysis across participants, roughly 8 participants were included for CMV and 7 participants for Gag. Peripheral blood samples of up to about 180 mL were obtained at multiple time points, with the exception of two participants, for whom leukapheresis was performed at a single time point. The clonality of all cells in each sorted population was measured by TCRbeta sequencing, and the clonality of infected cells was measured by proviral sequencing. CMV- and HIV-1 Gag-responding CD4+ T cells were isolated from ART-treated individuals so that antigen-driven clonal expansion of HIV-1-infected cells could be examined. Anti-CD3/anti-CD28 stimulation activated a higher proportion of cells, with a lower memory fraction, than antigen stimulation.

The immunoSEQ hsTCRB assay version 4 in survey mode was used to sequence TCRbeta repertoires from genomic DNA. Genomic DNA was diluted to 10 ng/uL, using up to roughly 1 ug per sample for TCRbeta sequencing. The source study handled its data this way. ImmunoSeq Analyzer 3.0 was used for analysis of TCRbeta data, and diversity was computed on productive nucleotide rearrangements. Lower-bound TCR diversity was estimated with the improved Chao index, and clonality with the Gini coefficient using the Immunarch R package. When different nucleotide rearrangements encoded the same CDR3beta amino acid sequence, each rearrangement was treated as a distinct clonotype. Differential abundance analysis identified TCRbeta sequences significantly enriched in antigen-responding cells relative to anti-CD3/anti-CD28-activated cells. GLIPH2 clustered TCRs by predicted peptide-MHC specificity, both within individual participants and across merged participant data sets. The table was pulled from immuneACCESS by TCRdb, which kept in-frame rearrangements only. Such tables lose some clones; where checked, under half of the loss comes from unresolved V genes, and the rest has no known cause. V, J and clone size derive from that table, while D and trimming were established from the DNA sequence. Here the sample has approximately 46,000 clones; approximately 90% occur a single time. The ten largest clones take up approximately 3.2% of the sample.

This specimen's treatment or condition label, interpreted: suppressive antiretroviral therapy. As a nonspecific positive control representing the CD4+ T cell repertoire, the cells were stimulated with anti-CD3/anti-CD28 magnetic beads. Responding CD4+ T cells were sorted by upregulation of both CD40 ligand and CD69. HIV-1-infected adults in whom suppressive ART had been started during chronic infection were enrolled as participants. For at least 4 years, participants had undetectable plasma HIV-1 RNA, below 50 copies/mL. To be included, a participant needed positive CMV serology and a CD4+ T cell count above 400 cells/uL. Before stimulation, PBMCs were isolated using density centrifugation and depleted of CD8+ T cells. For approximately 18 hours, the CD8-depleted PBMCs were stimulated with anti-CD28/CD49d costimulation, a CD40-blocking antibody, and enfuvirtide to prevent new infections. Sorting was done on either a Beckman Coulter MoFlo Legacy or an XDP sorter, and propidium iodide was used to exclude dead cells. Genomic DNA was extracted with the QIAamp DNA Mini Kit for samples above one million cells, otherwise with the Quick-DNA Microprep Kit.

Broader findings and caveats from the paper: TCRbeta richness in CMV- and Gag-responding cells was significantly lower than in anti-CD3/anti-CD28-responding cells; CMV-responding cells had higher oligoclonality than CD3/CD28-stimulated and Gag-responding cells. Restriction of bulk TCR analyses to the rare CMV-responding cells that actually carried HIV-1 proviruses was not possible. Within the same sorted populations, how oligoclonal the TCRs were correlated with how oligoclonal the proviruses were. Only a small number of individuals took part in the study, and only a limited range of antigens was tested. Degenerate expanded CDR3beta sequences were enriched in antigen-responding cells, suggesting convergent selection of CD4+ responses to CMV and Gag.

Comment on this clone: No antigen is known for it. Base qualities were left out, and no much larger clone turns up one base away.

The CDR3 contains 13 residues, cysteine and phenylalanine counted. The only DNA kept is the CDR3, 39 bases in frame from the first base. The germline ends are 7 bases apart after V is trimmed by 2 bases and J by 3 bases. Reading the germline V gene gives CDR1 SGHTA and CDR2 FQGTGA. The clonotype originates from an adult woman with HIV who was CMV-seropositive. The material was CD4+ T cells sorted from PBMCs after roughly 18-hour stimulation, obtained from a patient who received antiretroviral therapy. This specimen's cell subset or site label, interpreted: CD40L+CD69+ CD4 T cells responding to anti-CD3/anti-CD28 beads, representing the overall repertoire. The chain is assembled from TRBV7-3 and TRBJ1-2; D gene: possibly TRBD1, on 5 matching bases. CDR3 loop: CASSLGRDYGYTF. The bases are TGTGCCAGCAGCTTAGGCAGGGACTATGGCTACACCTTC.